At least ten counts were recorded for the clone carrying this TCR beta chain. Antigen: not known. This entry comes from a study of T cells in Graves' hyperthyroidism and ophthalmopathy. Study results and caveats: Ophthalmopathy was told apart from stable hyperthyroidism by a 13 V-J model. Most thyroid clonotypes that were expanded above 0.001 also turned up in blood.

V was clipped by 2 bases and J by 4 bases, with 11 bases between them. This CDR3 comprises 14 residues. Uncontrolled infection, other autoimmune disease, pregnancy or lactation disqualified patients from enrolment. Based on clinical symptoms, serum thyroxine and TRAb, thyroid ultrasound and orbital computed tomography, diagnoses were reached. RNA transcripts served as the template for amplifying TCR beta CDR3 regions. The primer set for the first-round RT-PCR of the TCR CDR3 was HTBI. TCRdb analysed the multiplex PCR reads with MiXCR anew, one entry per CDR3 protein. This table holds around 350,000 distinct CDR3 sequences, roughly 17% found once.

The sequence derives from a woman under 40 with Graves' hyperthyroidism that later progressed to Graves' ophthalmopathy. V and J are TRBV12-3 or TRBV12-4 and TRBJ1-1, with D perhaps TRBD1 (5 bases). Input material: blood. The CDR3: CASSLQGGGTEAFF. For the CDR3, the DNA is TGTGCCAGCAGTTTACAGGGAGGCGGCACTGAAGCTTTCTTT.